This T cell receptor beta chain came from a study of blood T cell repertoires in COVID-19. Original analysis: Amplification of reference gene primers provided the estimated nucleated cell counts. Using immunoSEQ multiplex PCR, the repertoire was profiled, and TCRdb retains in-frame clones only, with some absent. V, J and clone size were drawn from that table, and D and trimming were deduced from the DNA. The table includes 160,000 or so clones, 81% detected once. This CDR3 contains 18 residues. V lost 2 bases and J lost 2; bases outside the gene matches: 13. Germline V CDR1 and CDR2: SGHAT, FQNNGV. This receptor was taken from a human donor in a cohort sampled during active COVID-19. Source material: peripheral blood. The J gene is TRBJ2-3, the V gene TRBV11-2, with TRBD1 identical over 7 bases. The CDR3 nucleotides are TGTGCCAGCAGCTTAAGACAGGGAAACATGGGCCCCACAGATACGCAGTATTTT. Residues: CASSLRQGNMGPTDTQYF.